Listed below are T cell receptor beta chains from one sample, sequenced in a study of regulatory T cells in long-lasting Graves disease. A single record per CDR3 protein comes from TCRdb applying MiXCR to the multiplex PCR reads. In the table there are more than 300,000 distinct CDR3 sequences, roughly 25% of which are singletons. The sample consisted of peripheral blood mononuclear cells (PBMCs), taken when the disease was refractory, from a patient treated with antithyroid drugs. The receptors come from a woman between 40 and 50 years old with Graves disease. CDR3s include the opening cysteine and the closing phenylalanine or tryptophan. A D gene is named only where the DNA matches it firmly. A row's size may be missing; if present it is once, few, many or a size class.

J | size | V | D | DNA | CDR3
TRBJ1-1 | many | TRBV28 | NA | TGTGCCAGCACCCCCTCGATCCTGAACACTGAAGCTTTCTTT | CASTPSILNTEAFF
TRBJ1-5 | many | TRBV28 | TRBD1 | TGTGCCAGCACCAATGCCCCAGGGGGCGGCAATCAGCCCCAGCATTTT | CASTNAPGGGNQPQHF
TRBJ1-1 | many | TRBV5-1 | NA | TGCGCCAGCAGCTTGGTGGGGGCGCAGGCTGAAGCTTTCTTT | CASSLVGAQAEAFF
TRBJ1-2 | NA | TRBV5-1 | TRBD1 | TGCGCCAGCAGCCTGGAGACAGGGCTCTATGGCTACACCTTC | CASSLETGLYGYTF
TRBJ1-1 | many | TRBV5-1 | NA | TGCGCCAGCAGCTTGGGACTCGGCGTTGAAGCTTTCTTT | CASSLGLGVEAFF
TRBJ1-5 | NA | TRBV19 | NA | TGTGCCAGTAGTAACGGACAGCTAAATCAGCCCCAGCATTTT | CASSNGQLNQPQHF
TRBJ2-4 | NA | TRBV29-1 | NA | TGCAGCGTTGTAGGGGGGTTAGCCAAAAACATTCAGTACTTC | CSVVGGLAKNIQYF
TRBJ2-2 | many | TRBV11-1 | TRBD1 | TGTGCCAGCAGCCTCCCGGGACAGTTTATAACCGGGGAGCTGTTTTTT | CASSLPGQFITGELFF
TRBJ2-7 | NA | TRBV10-3 | NA | TGTGCCGCGAACCCCGACAGCTTCTCCTACGAGCAGTACTTC | CAANPDSFSYEQYF
TRBJ1-5 | many | TRBV12-3/TRBV12-4 | NA | TGTGCCAGCAGTATGAATTCGGACGGCTATAGCAATCAGCCCCAGCATTTT | CASSMNSDGYSNQPQHF
TRBJ1-1 | NA | TRBV9 | TRBD1 | TGTGCCAGCAGCAGGTCCGGGACAGGGGGCAGTGGCGCTTTCTTT | CASSRSGTGGSGAFF
TRBJ2-5 | NA | TRBV28 | NA | TGTGCCAGCTCTGGGGCCGGGGGCTGGGAGACCCAGTACTTC | CASSGAGGWETQYF
TRBJ2-1 | few | TRBV28 | TRBD2 | TGTGCCAGCAGACTAGCGGGTATCTACAATGAGCAGTTCTTC | CASRLAGIYNEQFF
TRBJ2-7 | NA | TRBV12-3/TRBV12-4 | NA | TGTGCCAGCAGTTTGAGCCACTGCGAGCAGTACTTC | CASSLSHCEQYF
TRBJ2-2 | many | TRBV12-3/TRBV12-4 | TRBD2 | TGTGCCAGTAGCGGGAGATCCGGGGAGCTGTTTTTT | CASSGRSGELFF
TRBJ2-2 | few | TRBV29-1 | TRBD2 | TGCAGCGTTACCGGGACTAGCGGGAGGGGGGCGAACACCGGGGAGCTGTTTTTT | CSVTGTSGRGANTGELFF
TRBJ2-1 | NA | TRBV27 | TRBD2 | TGTGCCAGCAGTAACGCCGGGACTAGCGGCCGGCATGAGCAGTTCTTC | CASSNAGTSGRHEQFF
TRBJ2-5 | many | TRBV29-1 | TRBD1 | TGCAGCGTTGGACAGGGGGCAGAGACCCAGTACTTC | CSVGQGAETQYF